These 30 T cell receptor beta chains came from one sample sequenced in a study of identical twins. Each CDR3 protein gets one entry after TCRdb re-called the 5' RACE reads with MiXCR. This table has 400,000 to 500,000 distinct CDR3 sequences, about 18% appearing once. Sequencing used naive T cells sorted from blood. The source is a man in his forties or fifties in good health.

The sample holds a few counts of this clonotype. The chain carries TRBV27 and TRBJ1-1; no definite D call. CDR1 and CDR2 from the germline V gene are MNHEY and SMNVEV (reference sequence). The CDR3 runs to 13 residues. The V end was cut by 6 bases, the J end by 1 base, with 9 bases between. Here the CDR3 DNA reads TGTGCCAGCAGGCCGGACTGGAACACTGAAGCTTTCTTT. It encodes CASRPDWNTEAFF.

Only a few counts were recorded for this clonotype. CDR3 nucleotide sequence: TGTGCCATCAGCCGGACAGGGGGCTACGAGCAGTACTTC. It encodes CAISRTGGYEQYF. The J gene is TRBJ2-7, the V gene TRBV10-3; TRBD1 agrees at 10 bases. This CDR3 spans 13 amino acids. CDR1 is ENHRY and CDR2 is SYGVKD in the germline V gene. Trimming removed 6 bases from V and 3 bases from J; junction bases left unmatched: 2.

This clonotype was seen repeatedly, ten times or more. For the CDR3, the DNA is TGTGCCAGCAGCCTCCCTAGGACAGGGGACACTGAAGCTTTCTTT. Its translation: CASSLPRTGDTEAFF. This chain joins TRBV5-5 and TRBJ1-1; 9 bases line up with TRBD1. V shed 4 bases, J shed 3 bases, and the junction held 7 bases outside the gene matches. This CDR3 comprises 15 residues. The germline V gene has CDR1 SGHKS and CDR2 YYEKEE (reference sequence). The full variable domain, rest sourced from reference TRBV5-5 and TRBJ1-1, is DAGVTQSPTHLIKTRGQQVTLRCSPISGHKSVSWYQQVLGQGPQFIFQYYEKEERGRGNFPDRFSARQFPNYSSELNVNALLLGDSALYLCASSLPRTGDTEAFFGQGTRLTVV.

The rearrangement links TRBV11-1 to TRBJ2-5; the match to TRBD1 covers 7 bases. CDR1 and CDR2 (germline): SGHAT, FQDESV (reference sequence). The CDR3 runs 16 residues. The V segment lost 5 bases and the J segment 0 bases; nucleotides outside the gene matches: 9. As DNA, the CDR3 is TGTGCCAGCAGCCCTGGGACAGAGCCGTACCAAGAGACCCAGTACTTC. This sequence encodes CASSPGTEPYQETQYF.

This clonotype was detected ten times or more. CDR3 coding DNA: TGTGCCAGCAGCGCCGGGACAGGGCAGGACTACGAGCAGTACTTC. Translating gives CASSAGTGQDYEQYF. This chain joins TRBV7-7 and TRBJ2-7; 9 nucleotides line up with TRBD1. The V segment lost 5 bases and the J segment 3 bases; nucleotides outside the gene matches: 8. There are 15 residues in the CDR3. CDR1 and CDR2 from the germline V gene are SSHAT and FNYEAQ (reference sequence).

As regards this clonotype: Since a much larger clone is just one base distant, this may be a read error. The chain carries TRBV6-5 and TRBJ2-1, with 7 bases matching TRBD1. The CDR3 sequence is 12 residues long. Germline V gene sequence: CDR1 MNHEY, CDR2 SVGAGI. The DNA for the CDR3 is TGTGCCAGCAGGGACAGGTACAATGACCAGTTCTTC. The encoded protein is CASRDRYNDQFF.

Ten or more counts support this clonotype. This chain connects TRBV5-1 to TRBJ1-4, with D hard to call. Germline V gene lookup returns CDR1 SGHRS and CDR2 YFSETQ. The CDR3 sequence is 14 residues long. The V end was cut by 0 bases, the J end by 7 bases, with 10 bases between. The CDR3 protein is CASSLGTPGEKLFF. The CDR3 nucleotides read TGCGCCAGCAGCTTGGGGACCCCTGGTGAAAAACTGTTTTTT.

This chain connects TRBV20-1 to TRBJ2-7; D possibly corresponds to TRBD2 (6 bases). The CDR3 is made up of 13 amino acids. Between the trimmed V and J ends, which lost 4 bases and 5 bases, there was a span of 15 bases. Germline CDR1 and CDR2: DFQATT and SNEGSKA (reference sequence). The CDR3 protein is CSATGLGLNEQYF. CDR3 DNA: TGCAGTGCTACGGGACTGGGGCTAAACGAGCAGTACTTC.

Only a few counts were recorded for this clonotype. This chain connects TRBV20-1 to TRBJ2-3, with 9 positions matching TRBD1. J lost 4 bases, V lost 7 bases, and 9 bases had no gene match. The CDR3 is made up of 14 amino acids. Germline assignment: CDR1 DFQATT and CDR2 SNEGSKA (reference sequence). The CDR3 sequence: CSGSTGGASDTQYF. DNA for the CDR3: TGCAGTGGTTCGACAGGGGGAGCGTCAGATACGCAGTATTTT.

This clonotype was detected a few times. This chain uses TRBV4-1 with TRBJ1-5; no definite D call. Germline CDR1 reads MGHRA; CDR2 reads YSYEKL. Trimming stripped 0 bases from V and 1 base from J, with 7 bases between. This CDR3 comprises 15 residues. The CDR3 is CASSQDHTSNQPQHF. The CDR3 DNA follows: TGCGCCAGCAGCCAAGATCACACCAGCAATCAGCCCCAGCATTTT.

V and J are TRBV20-1 and TRBJ2-5; D remains ambiguous. CDR3 length: 13 amino acids. V lost 3 bases and J lost 4, with 12 bases in between. Per the germline V gene, CDR1 is DFQATT and CDR2 is SNEGSKA (reference sequence). The CDR3 nucleotides read TGCAGTGCTAGCAGCCGAACTGGAGAGACCCAGTACTTC. Protein: CSASSRTGETQYF.

A few counts support this clonotype. V is TRBV6-5 and J is TRBJ2-7, with no clear D. The V gene's germline CDR1 is MNHEY and CDR2 SVGAGI. V lost 10 bases and J lost 6, with 13 bases in between. This CDR3 has 11 amino acids. CDR3 protein: CATHGGGEQYF. CDR3 nucleotides: TGTGCCACCCATGGCGGCGGCGAGCAGTACTTC.

The genes are TRBV20-1 and TRBJ2-7; tentative D call: TRBD1 (6 bases). Per the germline V gene, CDR1 is DFQATT and CDR2 is SNEGSKA (reference sequence). The CDR3 spans 12 residues. The V and J ends lost 3 bases and 7 bases respectively, with 13 bases between them. The CDR3 protein is CSASVPGEEQYF. The CDR3 nucleotides are TGCAGTGCTAGCGTTCCAGGGGAGGAGCAGTACTTC.

The J gene is TRBJ2-3, the V gene TRBV9; 10 bases line up with TRBD1. Germline CDR1 reads SGDLS; CDR2 reads YYNGEE. This CDR3 region has 23 residues. Trimming cost V 3 bases and J 2 bases; bases outside gene matches: 27. CDR3 loop: CASSGISKTLHSLGTGDTDTQYF. The CDR3 DNA sequence: TGTGCCAGCAGCGGTATATCGAAGACACTCCACTCGTTAGGGACAGGGGACACAGATACGCAGTATTTT.

This clonotype was picked up a small number of times. V gene TRBV6-5 combines with J gene TRBJ2-3, with a tentative D call TRBD2 (6 bases). CDR3 length: 15 amino acids. In germline, CDR1 is MNHEY, CDR2 SVGAGI. The V end lost 0 bases, the J end lost 2 bases, and 9 bases lay between the germline ends. As DNA, the CDR3 is TGTGCCAGCAGTTACTCGCGCGGGAACACAGATACGCAGTATTTT. It encodes CASSYSRGNTDTQYF.

V gene TRBV4-3 combines with J gene TRBJ2-1, with unresolved D. The germline V gene encodes CDR1 LGHNA and CDR2 YSLEER. This CDR3 comprises 15 residues. The V gene lost 0 bases and the J gene lost 3 bases, with 9 bases spanning the gap. Written as DNA, the CDR3 is TGCGCCAGCAGCCAAGATCTGTTAGTCTACAATGAGCAGTTCTTC. This sequence encodes CASSQDLLVYNEQFF.

In its sample, this clonotype was seen a few times. The chain joins TRBV29-1 to TRBJ2-7, with D hard to call. Germline V gene lookup returns CDR1 SQVTM and CDR2 ANQGSEA. Trimming removed 1 base from V and 4 bases from J, with 11 bases in between. The CDR3 is 13 residues long. CDR3 bases: TGCAGCGTTGAAGGGAGTGGTGATTACGAGCAGTACTTC. This gives the protein CSVEGSGDYEQYF.

V gene TRBV5-5 combines with J gene TRBJ2-2; D may match TRBD1 or TRBD2 (5 bases each). The V end was cut by 4 bases, the J end by 4 bases, with 14 bases between. The germline gives CDR1 SGHKS, CDR2 YYEKEE (reference sequence). This CDR3 region has 15 residues. The CDR3 spells CASSPGRTSTGELFF. The CDR3 bases are TGTGCCAGCAGCCCGGGACGGACGAGCACCGGGGAGCTGTTTTTT.

This clonotype was observed a handful of times. The chain carries TRBV20-1 and TRBJ2-7; 9 positions agree with TRBD2. Germline V gene data show CDR1 as DFQATT and CDR2 as SNEGSKA (reference sequence). This CDR3 comprises 13 residues. With V trimmed by 6 bases and J by 2 bases, 5 bases remained unmatched. Here the CDR3 DNA reads TGCAGTGCCGCGGGACTAGCAGCCTACGAGCAGTACTTC. This encodes CSAAGLAAYEQYF.

The chain links TRBV7-8 to TRBJ1-5; the D gene is possibly TRBD1 (5 bases). CDR1 is SGHVS and CDR2 is FQNEAQ in the germline V gene. V gave up 3 bases and J gave up 4 bases, with 10 bases separating them. This CDR3 is 14 amino acids long. In DNA form, the CDR3 reads TGTGCCAGCAGCTTGGGAGGGGAGAATCAGCCCCAGCATTTT. Its protein product is CASSLGGENQPQHF.

V is TRBV20-1 and J is TRBJ1-6; the match to TRBD1 covers 8 bases. The CDR3 is 15 amino acids. The V gene end was trimmed by 3 bases and the J gene end by 8 bases; junction bases not matched to a gene: 9. Germline assignment: CDR1 DFQATT and CDR2 SNEGSKA (reference sequence). This chain's CDR3 is CSASVGGQEDSPLHF. The CDR3 coding sequence is TGCAGTGCTAGTGTAGGGGGACAGGAGGATTCACCCCTCCACTTT.

The CDR3 nucleotides read TGTGCCAGCCGGCAGGGAACCTACGAGCAGTACTTC. It codes for CASRQGTYEQYF. V gene TRBV6-5 combines with J gene TRBJ2-7; D might be TRBD1 (5 bases). There are 12 residues in the CDR3. The V end was cut by 8 bases, the J end by 2 bases, with 10 bases between. Germline V lookup: CDR1 MNHEY, CDR2 SVGAGI.

This clonotype was found many times. The J gene is TRBJ1-1, the V gene TRBV5-1; D is uncertain. The germline CDR1 and CDR2 sequences are SGHRS and YFSETQ. With 0 bases removed from V and 3 bases from J, the gap between germline ends came to 12 bases. The CDR3 is 15 amino acids. The CDR3 coding sequence is TGCGCCAGCAGCTTGGGTGAGGGTTGGGACACTGAAGCTTTCTTT. This codes for CASSLGEGWDTEAFF.

The V gene is TRBV20-1, the J gene TRBJ2-7; perhaps TRBD2 as D (6 bases). This CDR3 contains 15 residues. Germline V gene sequence: CDR1 DFQATT, CDR2 SNEGSKA (reference sequence). The ends were cut back, 0 bases at V and 3 bases at J, with 15 bases in the middle. CDR3 nucleotides: TGCAGTGCTAGAGATAATTGGGGACTGTACTACGAGCAGTACTTC. It yields the protein CSARDNWGLYYEQYF.

This clonotype was recorded at least ten times. The CDR3 DNA is TGTGCCAGCAGCTTAGAGGGGCAGAATACCTACAATGAGCAGTTCTTC. It specifies CASSLEGQNTYNEQFF. This chain joins TRBV11-2 and TRBJ2-1, with D possibly matching TRBD1 (5 bases). Per the germline V gene, CDR1 is SGHAT and CDR2 is FQNNGV. Trimming took 0 bases from V and 2 from J, leaving 11 bases between them. This CDR3 has 16 amino acids.

This clonotype appeared many times. J is TRBJ2-7 and V is TRBV20-1; TRBD1 agrees at 7 bases. Germline V CDR1 and CDR2: DFQATT, SNEGSKA (reference sequence). The length of the CDR3 is 13 residues. With 5 bases clipped from V and 7 bases from J, the junction kept 11 bases outside the gene matches. This chain's CDR3 is CSAPPRGPGEQYF. CDR3 DNA: TGCAGTGCTCCACCGAGGGGGCCCGGGGAGCAGTACTTC.

This clonotype was detected a few times. The V and J genes are TRBV9 and TRBJ1-5, with D perhaps TRBD1 (5 bases). CDR3 size: 13 residues. CDR1 and CDR2 from the germline V gene are SGDLS and YYNGEE. V lost 0 bases, J lost 9 bases, and 10 bases lay in between. The CDR3 protein is CASSVESGPPQHF. The CDR3, as DNA: TGTGCCAGCAGCGTAGAATCGGGGCCGCCCCAGCATTTT.

This clonotype was observed a few times. V is TRBV4-2 and J is TRBJ2-7; 8 nucleotides agree with TRBD1. Germline V gene lookup returns CDR1 LGHNA and CDR2 YNFKEQ. V lost 2 bases and J lost 7; bases outside the gene matches: 10. The CDR3 has 15 residues. This CDR3 reads CASSQRGTGPLEQYF. CDR3 DNA: TGTGCCAGCAGCCAACGAGGGACAGGCCCTCTGGAGCAGTACTTC.

The V call is TRBV5-1, the J call TRBJ1-3, with 7 nucleotides matching TRBD1. V lost 4 bases and J lost 2; bases outside the gene matches: 9. Germline-derived CDR1 and CDR2 are SGHRS and YFSETQ. The CDR3 runs to 16 residues. The CDR3 loop is CASSPSTGTTGNTIYF. CDR3 sequence (DNA): TGCGCCAGCAGCCCCTCGACAGGGACCACTGGAAACACCATATATTTT.

The V gene is TRBV19, the J gene TRBJ1-5; D not certain. Trimming took off 5 bases at V and 4 bases at J, with 9 bases between the two ends. Germline V CDR1 and CDR2: LNHDA, SQIVND (reference sequence). This CDR3 is built from 13 residues. This chain's CDR3 is CASSQLENQPQHF. CDR3 coding DNA: TGTGCCAGTAGTCAACTTGAGAATCAGCCCCAGCATTTT.